This passage covers 9 T cell receptor beta chains from one sample sequenced in a study of cytomegalovirus exposure and HLA in healthy donors. Primers for the PCR totalled 60 Vbeta and 13 Jbeta. TCRdb's copy holds only in-frame clones and misses some; the assay was immunoSEQ multiplex PCR. Among some 200,000 clones listed, around 85% were seen once. The specimen was PBMCs. The receptors were sampled from a man in his fifties or sixties in good health and CMV-seronegative.

The chain has TRBV2 and TRBJ2-2; 8 bases match TRBD2. Trimming cost V 4 bases and J 4 bases; bases outside gene matches: 8. There are 16 residues in the CDR3. Germline V gives CDR1 SNHLY, CDR2 FYNNEI. In DNA, the CDR3 is TGTGCCAGCAGTGGTAATCCAGCGGGAGCCACCGGGGAGCTGTTTTTT. This gives the protein CASSGNPAGATGELFF.

The chain joins TRBV7-9 to TRBJ2-7; 9 nucleotides agree with TRBD1. CDR3 length: 14 residues. The ends lost 1 base at V and 3 bases at J; junction bases unmatched: 1. CDR1 SEHNR and CDR2 FQNEAQ come from the germline V gene (reference sequence). For the CDR3, the DNA is TGTGCCAGCAGCTTAGGGACAGGGGTCTACGAGCAGTACTTC. It codes for CASSLGTGVYEQYF.

Only one count was recorded for this clone. The J gene is TRBJ2-1, the V gene TRBV9; D unclear. Between the trimmed V and J ends, which lost 5 bases and 0 bases, there was a span of 12 bases. Germline V lookup: CDR1 SGDLS, CDR2 YYNGEE. This CDR3 contains 15 residues. CDR3: CASSPDRSSYNEQFF. CDR3 nucleotides: TGTGCCAGCAGTCCAGACCGGAGCTCCTACAATGAGCAGTTCTTC.

This clone was recorded a few times. The chain recombines TRBV6-1 with TRBJ2-1; the D gene is possibly TRBD2 (5 bases). Germline-derived CDR1 and CDR2 are MNHNS and SASEGT. V lost 6 bases and J 5 bases, leaving 17 bases between the germline ends. This CDR3 spans 15 amino acids. The CDR3 loop is CASRDYIGRNNEQFF. The CDR3 bases are TGTGCCAGCAGAGATTATATTGGGAGAAACAATGAGCAGTTCTTC.

The rearrangement uses TRBV6-5 and TRBJ1-2; D call uncertain. The CDR3 is 15 amino acids. The V and J ends lost 2 bases and 2 bases respectively, with 12 bases between them. Germline CDR1 MNHEY, CDR2 SVGAGI. The CDR3 bases are TGTGCCAGCAGTTACCTTCGGGATGCGAACTATGGCTACACCTTC. Amino acids: CASSYLRDANYGYTF.

This clone has more than one count but fewer than ten. The J gene is TRBJ2-1, the V gene TRBV11-2; D not certain. CDR1 and CDR2 (germline): SGHAT, FQNNGV. V gave up 3 bases and J gave up 8 bases, with 5 bases separating them. This CDR3 comprises 11 residues. The CDR3 bases are TGTGCCAGCAGCTTTGTAGATGAGCAGTTCTTC. Protein sequence: CASSFVDEQFF.

The V gene is TRBV28, the J gene TRBJ2-7, with 7 bases aligning to TRBD2. The CDR3 contains 14 residues. Germline V gene sequence: CDR1 MDHEN, CDR2 SYDVKM. The J segment lost 2 bases and the V segment lost 5 bases, leaving 6 bases of the junction unmatched. CDR3 nucleotide sequence: TGTGCCAGCAGTACCCCGGGAGGCACCTACGAGCAGTACTTC. It is translated as CASSTPGGTYEQYF.

This rearrangement joins TRBV6-6 to TRBJ2-7; 9 nucleotides align to TRBD1. Germline V gene lookup returns CDR1 MNHNY and CDR2 SVGAGI (reference sequence). This CDR3 spans 14 amino acids. With V trimmed by 5 bases and J by 7 bases, 9 bases remained unmatched. The CDR3 protein is CASSKQGAGGEQYF. CDR3 DNA: TGTGCCAGCAGTAAACAGGGGGCCGGAGGGGAGCAGTACTTC.

CDR3 in amino acids: CASSPPSGYNEQFF. In DNA form, the CDR3 reads TGTGCCAGCAGCCCTCCTAGCGGATACAATGAGCAGTTCTTC. The chain combines TRBV28 with TRBJ2-1; TRBD2 agrees at 7 bases. The CDR3 extends over 14 amino acids. With 6 bases clipped from V and 4 bases from J, the junction kept 6 bases outside the gene matches. The V gene's germline CDR1 is MDHEN and CDR2 SYDVKM.